This TCR beta chain is drawn from a study of T cell changes during pregnancy in multiple sclerosis. Here immunoSEQ multiplex PCR was the method, and the copy in TCRdb shows in-frame clones only, minus some. The sample shows tens of thousands of clones, 93% of them seen only once. There are 17 residues in the CDR3. J gave up 3 bases and V 5 bases, and 13 bases lay outside the gene matches. Germline CDR1 and CDR2: SEHNR and FQNEAQ (reference sequence). This chain uses TRBV7-9 with TRBJ2-5; the match to TRBD2 covers 9 bases. The sample consisted of peripheral blood, taken in the third trimester of pregnancy. The receptor's source is a female donor in good health, enrolled as a control in a pregnancy study. CDR3 DNA: TGTGCCAGCAGCGTTTTATCAGGGAGACTAGCGGAAGAGACCCAGTACTTC. Translated: CASSVLSGRLAEETQYF.